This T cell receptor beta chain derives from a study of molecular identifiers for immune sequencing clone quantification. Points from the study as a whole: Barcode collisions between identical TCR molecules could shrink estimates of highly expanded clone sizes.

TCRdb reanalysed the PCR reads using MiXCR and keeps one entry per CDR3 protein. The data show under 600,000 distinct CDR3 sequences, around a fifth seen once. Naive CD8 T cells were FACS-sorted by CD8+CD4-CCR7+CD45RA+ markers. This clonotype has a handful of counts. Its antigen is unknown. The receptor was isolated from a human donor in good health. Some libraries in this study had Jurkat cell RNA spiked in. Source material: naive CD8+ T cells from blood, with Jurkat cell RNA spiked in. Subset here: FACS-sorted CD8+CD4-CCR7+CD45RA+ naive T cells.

The CDR3 region is CASSSSVLGGKRGTGELFF. Here the CDR3 DNA reads TGTGCCAGCAGCTCCTCCGTCCTGGGGGGCAAGAGGGGCACCGGGGAGCTGTTTTTT. The chain combines TRBV7-9 with TRBJ2-2; D is perhaps TRBD1 or TRBD2 (6 bases each). Trimming took 4 bases from V and 4 from J, leaving 25 bases between them. The CDR3 sequence is 19 residues long. CDR1 SEHNR and CDR2 FQNEAQ come from the germline V gene (reference sequence). Based on the CDR3 plus reference TRBV7-9 and TRBJ2-2, the full variable domain is DTGVSQNPRHKITKRGQNVTFRCDPISEHNRLYWYRQTLGQGPEFLTYFQNEAQLEKSRLLSDRFSAERPKGSFSTLEIQRTEQGDSAMYLCASSSSVLGGKRGTGELFFGEGSRLTVL.